The T cell receptor (beta chain) described here comes from a study of vaccination and CD4 T cells after COVID-19 (dated by TCRdb to the early 2020s). With respect to the entire study: Every convalescent patient had a positive nasal swab PCR test for SARS-CoV-2, with mild disease in about nine patients and severe disease in one. Post-COVID blood samples were collected from convalescent patients a median of roughly 100 days after diagnosis, with a range of about 30 to 161 days. Post-vaccine blood samples were collected a median of approximately 68 days after the second vaccine dose, ranging from roughly 13 to 250 days. In around ten COVID-19 convalescent patients and a handful of infection-naive healthy vaccine recipients, the spike-specific CD4+ TCR repertoire before mRNA vaccination was compared with the repertoire after mRNA vaccination. The convalescent cohort included six males and four females, with two Hispanic individuals, seven Caucasians, two Asians and one multiracial person. Participants received two doses of either the Pfizer-BioNTech BNT162b2 vaccine (n=8) or the Moderna mRNA-1273 vaccine (n=2).

For this clonotype: No cognate antigen has been identified for it. Qualities for individual bases were not recorded, and no much larger clone is one base off.

Including cysteine and phenylalanine, the CDR3 has 11 amino acids. Only CDR3 DNA is held: 33 bases, read in frame from base 1. The germline ends are 9 bases apart after V is trimmed by 4 bases and J by 8 bases. Looking up the germline V gene yields CDR1 MNHEY and CDR2 SVGAGI. The research as a whole found: An increase in the median number of SARS-CoV-2-reactive clonotypes from more than 20 after infection to roughly 39 after vaccination was observed, but the change was not found to be significant. Only a relatively small number of convalescent patients were included in the study, and early timepoints following natural infection were not analyzed. Nearly all vaccine-specific clones in convalescent patients (304 of 307) were mono-reactive for SARS-CoV-2 spike rather than cross-reactive with common cold coronaviruses. Among the post-vaccine SARS-CoV-2-reactive clones in convalescent patients, a median approximately 86% showed up only after vaccination, which suggests vaccine-specific priming.

The convalescent patients' positive SARS-CoV-2 PCR tests were from March to December 2020, which was before the Alpha, Beta and Delta variants emerged in the United States. Ficoll-Paque Plus gradient centrifugation was used to isolate PBMCs from whole blood, and the isolated PBMCs were then either used fresh or cryopreserved at -140C. Library preparation was by PCR. TCRdb lists the instrument as Illumina iSeq 100. For the original study's pipeline: Non-productive sequences were filtered out, and CDR3s that did not start with C, did not end with F or W, or were shorter than 7 amino acids were discarded. CDR3 homology was assessed with Levenshtein distances (stringdist) and unrooted phylogenetic trees (ape) in R version 3.6.1. In-frame beta chains were kept once TCRdb had trimmed the public reads at Q25 with fastp and called clones with MiXCR. Duplicate CDR3 protein sequences are folded into a single record with the most common DNA and genes. TCRdb, rather than the study authors, made the V and J calls. Counted in this sample were about 21,000 distinct CDR3 sequences; about three fifths of them appeared once. Just under 1% of the sample lies in the top ten.

The sequence was obtained from a human donor who had recovered from COVID-19. The chain is made from TRBV6-5 and TRBJ2-7, with TRBD2 perhaps the D gene, on 5 matching bases. The specimen was CD4+ T cells from blood, collected before SARS-CoV-2 vaccination. The DNA is TGTGCCAGCAGTTTAGGAGGACAGCAGTACTTC. Its translation is CASSLGGQQYF.